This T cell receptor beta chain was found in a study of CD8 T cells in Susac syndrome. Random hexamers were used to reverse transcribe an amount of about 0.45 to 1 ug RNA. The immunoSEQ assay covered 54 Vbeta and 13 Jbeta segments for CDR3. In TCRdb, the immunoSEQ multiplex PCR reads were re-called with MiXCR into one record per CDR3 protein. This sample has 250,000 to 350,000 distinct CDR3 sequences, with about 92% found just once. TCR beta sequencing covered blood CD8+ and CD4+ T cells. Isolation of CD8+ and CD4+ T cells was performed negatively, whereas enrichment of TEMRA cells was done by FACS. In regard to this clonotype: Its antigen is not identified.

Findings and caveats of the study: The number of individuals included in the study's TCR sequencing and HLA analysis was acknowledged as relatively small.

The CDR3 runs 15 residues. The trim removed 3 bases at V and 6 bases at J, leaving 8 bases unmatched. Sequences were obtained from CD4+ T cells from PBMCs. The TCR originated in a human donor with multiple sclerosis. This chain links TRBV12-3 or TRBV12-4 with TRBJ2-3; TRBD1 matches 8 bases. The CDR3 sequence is CASSFRQGWTDTQYF. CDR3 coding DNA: TGTGCCAGCAGTTTTAGACAGGGGTGGACGGATACGCAGTATTTT.